This T cell receptor (beta chain) was documented in a study of beta chain features in type 1 diabetes. Study-wide findings and caveats: Healthy donors had naive, central memory and Treg TCRB repertoires that appeared less similar than those seen among patients.

The germline gives CDR1 MNHNY, CDR2 SVGAGI (reference sequence). Trimming took off 6 bases at V and 7 bases at J, with 12 bases between the two ends. The CDR3 sequence is 13 residues long. This clone turned up a few times. Its antigen is as yet unknown. The isolated RNA, all of it, was reverse transcribed, so expressed TCRB transcripts were what got sequenced. Using immunoSEQ multiplex PCR, the repertoire was profiled, and TCRdb retains in-frame clones only, with some absent. The sample shows over 300,000 clones, 8% of them seen only once. The V gene is TRBV6-6, the J gene TRBJ1-4, with D perhaps TRBD1 (5 bases). This receptor was identified in a woman between 18 and 29 years old in good health. What was sequenced was central memory CD4+ T cells from blood. This CDR3 is CASRQTGGEKLFF. The CDR3 DNA follows: TGTGCCAGCAGGCAAACAGGTGGTGAAAAACTGTTTTTT.